The 17 T cell receptor beta chains given below trace back to one sample, sequenced in a study of T cells in Graves' hyperthyroidism and ophthalmopathy. The TCR beta CDR3 regions underwent amplification using RNA transcripts as the source. The HTBI primer set was used in a first-round RT-PCR of the TCR CDR3. TCRdb ran MiXCR on the multiplex PCR reads and lists one entry per CDR3 protein. The table lists hundreds of thousands of distinct CDR3 sequences, 15% to 20% of them singletons, with approximately 35% in the top ten. The sequenced sample consisted of blood. Receptors were obtained from a man between 45 and 60 years old with Graves' ophthalmopathy.

V is TRBV10-2 and J is TRBJ2-7; the D gene is possibly TRBD1 (6 bases). Trimming pared 6 bases from V and 2 bases from J, leaving 20 bases between. Germline V CDR1 and CDR2: WSHSY, SAAADI. This CDR3 comprises 16 residues. The CDR3 coding sequence is TGCGCCAGCAGACAAAAGCTGGGGACACATACCTACGAGCAGTACTTC. Protein product: CASRQKLGTHTYEQYF.

The chain uses TRBV27 and TRBJ2-1, with TRBD2 identical over 11 bases. J was trimmed by 8 bases and V by 2 bases; bases with no gene match: 8. Germline V CDR1 and CDR2: MNHEY, SMNVEV (reference sequence). CDR3 length: 16 amino acids. This chain's CDR3 is CASSLPTSGSLYEQFF. CDR3 nucleotides: TGTGCCAGCAGTTTACCAACTAGCGGGAGTTTGTATGAGCAGTTCTTC.

This clonotype has a handful of counts. This chain links TRBV6-1 with TRBJ1-1; a possible D gene is TRBD1 (6 bases). V gave up 5 bases and J gave up 1 base, with 14 bases separating them. There are 15 residues in the CDR3. CDR1 and CDR2 (germline): MNHNS, SASEGT. Here the CDR3 reads CASSLGGLGNTEAFF. CDR3 in DNA: TGTGCCAGCAGTTTGGGGGGGCTCGGGAACACTGAAGCTTTCTTT.

This clonotype was found a few times. This chain joins TRBV9 and TRBJ2-1, with D maybe TRBD2 (7 bases). The CDR3 runs 15 residues. Trimming cost V 4 bases and J 4 bases, with 15 bases left between them. Germline V gene lookup returns CDR1 SGDLS and CDR2 YYNGEE. The CDR3, as DNA: TGTGCCAGCAGCCCCCACGGGGGGCCATACAATGAGCAGTTCTTC. It codes for CASSPHGGPYNEQFF.

There are many counts of this clonotype. Written as DNA, the CDR3 is TGTGCCAGCAGCTCCTCTAGCGGGAGTATCTACGAGCAGTACTTC. Residues: CASSSSSGSIYEQYF. The chain employs TRBV7-9 and TRBJ2-7, with TRBD2 identical over 10 bases. The V gene's germline CDR1 is SEHNR and CDR2 FQNEAQ (reference sequence). The CDR3 totals 15 residues. V dropped 4 bases and J dropped 3; count of bases not matched to a gene: 6.

This clonotype has only a few counts. V and J are TRBV7-3 and TRBJ1-5, with D unresolved. There are 17 residues in the CDR3. Trimming took 5 bases from V and 0 from J, leaving 17 bases between them. CDR1 SGHTA and CDR2 FQGTGA come from the germline V gene. The CDR3, as DNA: TGTGCCAGCAGCCCTCCATTCGGCAGCCCTAGCAATCAGCCCCAGCATTTT. Protein sequence: CASSPPFGSPSNQPQHF.

V and J are TRBV27 and TRBJ2-3; D is possibly TRBD2 (6 bases). The ends were cut back, 5 bases at V and 6 bases at J, with 21 bases in the middle. The CDR3 covers 16 residues. The germline V gene encodes CDR1 MNHEY and CDR2 SMNVEV (reference sequence). Here the CDR3 reads CASSLTLAWVEDTQYF. The DNA for the CDR3 is TGTGCCAGCAGTCTCACACTAGCCTGGGTGGAGGATACGCAGTATTTT.

The chain links TRBV28 to TRBJ2-7; 13 bases are shared with TRBD2. The CDR3 runs 15 residues. V dropped 6 bases and J dropped 4; count of bases not matched to a gene: 6. The germline CDR1 and CDR2 sequences are MDHEN and SYDVKM. CDR3: CASRPTSGGVYEQYF. CDR3 nucleotides: TGTGCCAGCAGACCTACTAGCGGGGGGGTGTACGAGCAGTACTTC.

In this sample, this clonotype turned up many times. The chain recombines TRBV3-1 with TRBJ1-6; the D gene is possibly TRBD1 (6 bases). CDR1 and CDR2 from the germline V gene are LGHDT and YNNKEL (reference sequence). This CDR3 has 15 amino acids. V dropped 2 bases and J dropped 5 bases, with 10 bases sitting between them. CDR3 in DNA: TGTGCCAGCAGCCAAAACAGGGAGGATAATTCACCCCTCCACTTT. It translates to CASSQNREDNSPLHF.

This clonotype was counted only a few times. CDR3 residues: CASSGTAGGGETQYF. As DNA, the CDR3 is TGCGCCAGCAGCGGGACCGCTGGGGGCGGGGAGACCCAGTACTTC. This sequence joins TRBV10-2 and TRBJ2-5; D is perhaps TRBD1 (6 bases). The V gene lost 6 bases and the J gene lost 5 bases, with 19 bases spanning the gap. Germline V gene sequence: CDR1 WSHSY, CDR2 SAAADI. The CDR3 is made up of 15 amino acids.

V usage is TRBV10-3 and J usage is TRBJ2-7, with D possibly being TRBD1 (6 bases). CDR3 size: 15 residues. CDR1 is ENHRY, CDR2 SYGVKD, per germline. Trimming took 10 bases from V and 9 from J, leaving 28 bases between them. The CDR3 region has the DNA TGTGCCACGGGCGCTGGACAGCAACCGGGAACGGCGCAGTACTTC. As protein: CATGAGQQPGTAQYF.

This clonotype came up many times. The V call is TRBV5-1, the J call TRBJ2-1, with 10 bases aligning to TRBD1. With V trimmed by 1 base and J by 3 bases, 10 bases remained unmatched. Germline V gives CDR1 SGHRS, CDR2 YFSETQ. There are 18 residues in the CDR3. The CDR3 is CASSLFPSGTGDYNEQFF. CDR3 DNA sequence: TGCGCCAGCAGCTTGTTCCCTTCCGGGACAGGGGACTACAATGAGCAGTTCTTC.

This clonotype has at least ten counts. V usage is TRBV2 and J usage is TRBJ2-7; 8 bases fit TRBD2. The junction had 18 bases not matched to a gene; V was cut back by 0 bases and J by 8 bases. Germline V gene lookup returns CDR1 SNHLY and CDR2 FYNNEI. CDR3 length: 18 amino acids. The CDR3 nucleotides are TGTGCCAGCAGTGAAGCGCGCAGTCCCGGCCTAGCGGGTCTCAAGCAGTACTTC. Translation gives CASSEARSPGLAGLKQYF. The entire variable domain, with the rest obtained from reference TRBV2 and TRBJ2-7, is as follows: EPEVTQTPSHQVTQMGQEVILRCVPISNHLYFYWYRQILGQKVEFLVSFYNNEISEKSEIFDDQFSVERPDGSNFTLKIRSTKLEDSAMYFCASSEARSPGLAGLKQYFGPGTRLTVT.

This clonotype was found once. This may be a read error, as it is one base from a much larger clone. The chain recombines TRBV2 with TRBJ1-2; D ambiguous. V dropped 11 bases and J dropped 8 bases, with 15 bases sitting between them. CDR3 length: 11 amino acids. Germline CDR1 and CDR2: SNHLY and FYNNEI. CDR3 bases: TGTGCCGGCACCGTAAGAGGGGGCTACACCTTC. It translates to CAGTVRGGYTF.

Ten or more counts support this clonotype. The chain employs TRBV11-1 and TRBJ2-7; 10 bases map to TRBD2. The CDR3 runs to 14 residues. In germline, CDR1 is SGHAT, CDR2 FQDESV (reference sequence). With 6 bases clipped from V and 7 bases from J, the junction kept 9 bases outside the gene matches. The CDR3 sequence is CASSNLAGAEEQYF. The CDR3 DNA reads TGTGCCAGCAGTAACCTAGCGGGAGCTGAAGAGCAGTACTTC.

The rearrangement joins TRBV7-9 to TRBJ2-5; D perhaps matches TRBD2 (6 bases). This CDR3 contains 16 residues. The germline V gene has CDR1 SEHNR and CDR2 FQNEAQ (reference sequence). Trimming pared 5 bases from V and 2 bases from J, leaving 18 bases between. The CDR3 loop reads CASSRSRDSFQETQYF. CDR3 DNA: TGTGCCAGCAGCAGAAGCCGGGACTCCTTTCAAGAGACCCAGTACTTC.

There are many counts of this clonotype. V gene TRBV2 combines with J gene TRBJ1-5, with 7 bases matching TRBD1. The CDR3 consists of 15 residues. The V gene's germline CDR1 is SNHLY and CDR2 FYNNEI. Unmatched junction bases numbered 5, after V lost 6 bases and J lost 0 bases. In nucleotides, the CDR3 is TGTGCCAGCAGCGCAGGGGGTGCTAGCAATCAGCCCCAGCATTTT. The encoded protein is CASSAGGASNQPQHF. The variable domain in full, with the rest retrieved from reference TRBV2 and TRBJ1-5, is EPEVTQTPSHQVTQMGQEVILRCVPISNHLYFYWYRQILGQKVEFLVSFYNNEISEKSEIFDDQFSVERPDGSNFTLKIRSTKLEDSAMYFCASSAGGASNQPQHFGDGTRLSIL.